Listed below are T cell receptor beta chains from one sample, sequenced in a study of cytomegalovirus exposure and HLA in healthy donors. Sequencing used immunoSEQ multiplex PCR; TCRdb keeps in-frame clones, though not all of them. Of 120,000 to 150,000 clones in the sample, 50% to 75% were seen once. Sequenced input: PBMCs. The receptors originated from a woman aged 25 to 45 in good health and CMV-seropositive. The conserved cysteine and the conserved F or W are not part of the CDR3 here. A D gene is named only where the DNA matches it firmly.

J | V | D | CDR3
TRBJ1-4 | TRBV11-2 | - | ASSLVDRNGDEKLF
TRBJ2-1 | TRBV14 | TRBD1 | ASSTTTGTSYNEQF
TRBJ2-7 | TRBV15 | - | ATSRAPGYEQY
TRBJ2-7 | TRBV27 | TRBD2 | ASRLAGGEQY
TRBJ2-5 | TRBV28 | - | ASSLPAGRETQY
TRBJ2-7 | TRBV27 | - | ASSLRSGKVSYEQY
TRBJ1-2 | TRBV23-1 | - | ASSLGADRDPANYGYT
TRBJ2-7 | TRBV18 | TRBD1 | ASSPWTGAPYEQY
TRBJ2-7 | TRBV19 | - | ASSIRETYEQY
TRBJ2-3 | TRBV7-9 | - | ASSLVRLLISDTQY
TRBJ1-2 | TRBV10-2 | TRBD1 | ASYRGLSGYT
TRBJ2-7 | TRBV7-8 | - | ASSPVRATYEQY
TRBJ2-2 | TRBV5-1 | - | ASSKTADTGELF
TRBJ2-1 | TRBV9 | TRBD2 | ASSAGGAVRQF
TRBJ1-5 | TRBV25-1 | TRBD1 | ASSQQGLNQPQH
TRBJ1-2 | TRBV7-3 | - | ASSSLSYGGYT
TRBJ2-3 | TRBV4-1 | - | ASSQSPGGDADTQY
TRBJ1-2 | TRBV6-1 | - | ASSRDRSYGYT
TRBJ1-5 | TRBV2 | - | ASSPTGGHGQPQH
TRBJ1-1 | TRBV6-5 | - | ASSYTGYRSTEAF
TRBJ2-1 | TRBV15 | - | ATSGPSGSSPEQF
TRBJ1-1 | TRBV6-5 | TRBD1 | ASSGGQQEAF
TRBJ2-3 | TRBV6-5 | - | ASSYFGRNTDTQY
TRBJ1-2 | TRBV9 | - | ASSPDLEGSFYGYT
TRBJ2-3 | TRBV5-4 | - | ASSSQRPGSTDTQY
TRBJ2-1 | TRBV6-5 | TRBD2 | ASSPAGTSGKQF
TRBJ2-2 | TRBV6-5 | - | ASRPWETAGELF
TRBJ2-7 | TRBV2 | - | ASRPWGRPPYEQY
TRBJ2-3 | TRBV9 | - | ASSVVSSDTQY
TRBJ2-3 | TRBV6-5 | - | ASSNQVLADTQY
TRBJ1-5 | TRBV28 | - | ASSILLSAQPQH
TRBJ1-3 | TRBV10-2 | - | ASSGELGNTIY
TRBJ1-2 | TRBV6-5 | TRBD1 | ASSLEGGTSGYT
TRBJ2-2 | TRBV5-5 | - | ASSLSAGELF
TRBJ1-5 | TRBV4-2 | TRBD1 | ASSQEAQGTRNQPQH
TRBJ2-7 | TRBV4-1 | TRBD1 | ASRGTGQGAHEQY
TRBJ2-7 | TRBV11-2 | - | ASSQGTAYEQY
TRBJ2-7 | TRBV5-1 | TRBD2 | ASSLVASGDYEQY
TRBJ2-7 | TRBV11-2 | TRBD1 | ASSFGTGSLIYEQY
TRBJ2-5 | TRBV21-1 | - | ASSKSGQGSRRETQY
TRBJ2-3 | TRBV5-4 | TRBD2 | ASSLGLAGPFTDTQY
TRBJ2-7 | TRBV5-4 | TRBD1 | ASSAGTGGREQY
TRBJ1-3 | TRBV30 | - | AWSLTGGGNTIY
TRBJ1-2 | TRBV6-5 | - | ASSYIGGYGYT
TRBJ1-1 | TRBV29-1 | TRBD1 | SHRSGTGRTEAF
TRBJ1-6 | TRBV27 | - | ASSFYPARDGSPLH
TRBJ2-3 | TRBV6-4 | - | ASSDRGSTDTQY
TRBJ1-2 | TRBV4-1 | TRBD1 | ASSQGRGTGIYGYT